This T cell receptor (beta chain) is drawn from a study of blood T cell repertoires in COVID-19. Study as a whole: Samples taken during acute and convalescent COVID-19 were collected in the United States, Italy and Spain. Sample material is recorded as cDNA or gDNA derived from T cells, B-cell-depleted T cells, or PBMCs.

J was trimmed by 5 bases and V by 4 bases; bases with no gene match: 11. Germline V CDR1 and CDR2: KGHDR, SFDVKD. This CDR3 contains 16 residues. Original handling: Scientists estimated how many nucleated cells there were by amplifying reference gene primers. Profiled with immunoSEQ multiplex PCR; TCRdb holds only in-frame clones, not every one. That table is the source of V, J and clone size, and D and trimming were worked out from the DNA. The sample consists of more than 15,000 clones, around 87% of them appearing once. This TCR derives from a man aged 55 to 70 with acute or convalescent COVID-19. Sequenced sample: peripheral blood. The gene calls are TRBV24-1 and TRBJ2-5; TRBD2 matches 8 bases. In DNA, the CDR3 is TGTGCCACCAGTGAAGGGACTAGTTCGGGTACCGAGACCCAGTACTTC. Protein product: CATSEGTSSGTETQYF.